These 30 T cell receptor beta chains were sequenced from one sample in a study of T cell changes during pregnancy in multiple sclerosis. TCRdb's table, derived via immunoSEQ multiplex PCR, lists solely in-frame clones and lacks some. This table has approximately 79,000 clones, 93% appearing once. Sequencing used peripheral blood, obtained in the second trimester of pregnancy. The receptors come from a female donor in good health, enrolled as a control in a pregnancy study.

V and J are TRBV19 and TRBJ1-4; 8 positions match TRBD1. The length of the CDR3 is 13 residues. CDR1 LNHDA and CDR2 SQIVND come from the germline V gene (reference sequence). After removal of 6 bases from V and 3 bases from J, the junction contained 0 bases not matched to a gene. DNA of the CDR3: TGTGCCAGTAGGGACAGGGCTAATGAAAAACTGTTTTTT. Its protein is CASRDRANEKLFF.

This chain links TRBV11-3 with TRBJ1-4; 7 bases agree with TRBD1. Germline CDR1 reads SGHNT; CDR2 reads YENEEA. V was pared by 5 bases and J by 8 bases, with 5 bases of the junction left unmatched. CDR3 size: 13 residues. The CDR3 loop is CASSTDRLEKLFF. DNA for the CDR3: TGTGCCAGCAGCACGGACAGGCTGGAAAAACTGTTTTTT. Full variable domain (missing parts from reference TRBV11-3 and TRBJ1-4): EAGVVQSPRYKIIEKKQPVAFWCNPISGHNTLYWYLQNLGQGPELLIRYENEEAVDDSQLPKDRFSAERLKGVDSTLKIQPAELGDSAVYLCASSTDRLEKLFFGSGTQLSVL.

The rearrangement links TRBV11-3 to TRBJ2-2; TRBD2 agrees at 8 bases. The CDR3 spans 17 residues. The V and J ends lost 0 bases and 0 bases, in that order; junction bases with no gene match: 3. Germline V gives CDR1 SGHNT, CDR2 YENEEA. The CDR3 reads CASSLDGTRANTGELFF. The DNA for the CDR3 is TGTGCCAGCAGCTTAGACGGGACTAGGGCGAACACCGGGGAGCTGTTTTTT.

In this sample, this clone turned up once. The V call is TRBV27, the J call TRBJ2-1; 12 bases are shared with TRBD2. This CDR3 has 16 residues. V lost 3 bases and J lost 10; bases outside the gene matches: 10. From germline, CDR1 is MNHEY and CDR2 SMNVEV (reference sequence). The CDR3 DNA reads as TGTGCCAGCAGTTTTCTAGCGGGGGGGCCGGGGTTGGAGCAGTTCTTC. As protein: CASSFLAGGPGLEQFF.

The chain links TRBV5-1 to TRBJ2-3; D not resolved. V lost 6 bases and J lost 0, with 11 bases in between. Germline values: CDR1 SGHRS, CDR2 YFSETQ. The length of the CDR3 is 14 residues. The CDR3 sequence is CASTPGGSTDTQYF. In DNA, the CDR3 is TGCGCCAGCACCCCGGGTGGGAGCACAGATACGCAGTATTTT.

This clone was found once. CDR3 nucleotide sequence: TGTGCCAGCAGTGACGACAGGGGGCGTGGAAACACCATATATTTT. This gives the protein CASSDDRGRGNTIYF. The chain has TRBV6-4 and TRBJ1-3, with 10 bases aligning to TRBD1. This CDR3 has 15 residues. V lost 2 bases, J lost 3 bases, and 1 base stayed unmatched. Germline V gene lookup returns CDR1 MRHNA and CDR2 SNTAGT.

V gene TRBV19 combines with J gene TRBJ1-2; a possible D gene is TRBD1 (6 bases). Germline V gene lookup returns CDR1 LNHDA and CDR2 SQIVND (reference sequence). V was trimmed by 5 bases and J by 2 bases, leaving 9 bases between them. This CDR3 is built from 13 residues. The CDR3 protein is CASSVQGNYGYTF. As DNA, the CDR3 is TGTGCCAGTAGTGTCCAGGGGAACTATGGCTACACCTTC.

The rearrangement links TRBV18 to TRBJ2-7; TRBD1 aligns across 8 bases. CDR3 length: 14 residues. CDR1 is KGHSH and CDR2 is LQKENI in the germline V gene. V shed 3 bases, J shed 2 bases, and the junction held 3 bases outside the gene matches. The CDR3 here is CASSPGQGPYEQYF. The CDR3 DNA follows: TGTGCCAGCTCACCCGGACAGGGCCCCTACGAGCAGTACTTC.

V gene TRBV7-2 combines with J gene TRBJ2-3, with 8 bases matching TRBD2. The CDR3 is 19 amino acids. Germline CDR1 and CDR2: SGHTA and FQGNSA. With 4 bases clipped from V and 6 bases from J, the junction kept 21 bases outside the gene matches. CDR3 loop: CASSSQSAHGAGVGDTQYF. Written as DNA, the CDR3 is TGTGCCAGCAGCTCACAGAGTGCCCACGGAGCGGGGGTAGGGGATACGCAGTATTTT.

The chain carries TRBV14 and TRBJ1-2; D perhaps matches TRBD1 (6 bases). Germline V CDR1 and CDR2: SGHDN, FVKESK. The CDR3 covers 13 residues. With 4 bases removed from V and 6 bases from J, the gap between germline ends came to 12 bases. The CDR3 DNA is TGTGCCAGCAGCCTACGAAACAGGGATGGCTACACCTTC. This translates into CASSLRNRDGYTF.

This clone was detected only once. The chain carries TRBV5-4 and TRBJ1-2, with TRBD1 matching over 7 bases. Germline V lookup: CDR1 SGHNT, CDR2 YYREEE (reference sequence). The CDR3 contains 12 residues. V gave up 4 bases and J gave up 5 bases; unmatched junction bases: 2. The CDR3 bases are TGTGCCAGCAGCCCGGACAGGTATGGCTACACCTTC. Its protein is CASSPDRYGYTF.

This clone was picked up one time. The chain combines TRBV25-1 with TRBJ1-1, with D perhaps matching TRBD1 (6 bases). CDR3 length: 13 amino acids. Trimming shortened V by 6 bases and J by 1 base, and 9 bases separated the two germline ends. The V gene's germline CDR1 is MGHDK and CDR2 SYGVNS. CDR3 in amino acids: CASRRTANTEAFF. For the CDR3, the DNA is TGTGCCAGCAGGCGGACAGCGAACACTGAAGCTTTCTTT.

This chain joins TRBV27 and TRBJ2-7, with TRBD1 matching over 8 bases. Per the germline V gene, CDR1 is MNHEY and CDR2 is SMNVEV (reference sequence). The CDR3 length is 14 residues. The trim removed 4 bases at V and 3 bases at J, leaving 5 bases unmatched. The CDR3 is CASSSTGANYEQYF. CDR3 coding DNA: TGTGCCAGCAGTTCGACAGGGGCCAACTACGAGCAGTACTTC.

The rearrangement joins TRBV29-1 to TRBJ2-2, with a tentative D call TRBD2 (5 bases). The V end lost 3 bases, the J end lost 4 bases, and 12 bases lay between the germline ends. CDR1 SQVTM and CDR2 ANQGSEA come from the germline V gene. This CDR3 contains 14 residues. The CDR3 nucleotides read TGCAGCGTTGAGGTGGACTTCAGCACCGGGGAGCTGTTTTTT. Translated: CSVEVDFSTGELFF.

The CDR3 coding sequence is TGTGCCTGGAGTGTTTTCGGGACAGGGGACGTTTTCACCTTC. Its translation: CAWSVFGTGDVFTF. The V call is TRBV30, the J call TRBJ1-2; 10 bases fit TRBD1. V lost 0 bases, J lost 13 bases, and 11 bases stayed unmatched. CDR3 length: 14 residues. Germline V lookup: CDR1 GTSNPN, CDR2 SVGIG (reference sequence).

The chain's CDR3 is CAWNPGGMNTEAFF. The CDR3 bases are TGTGCCTGGAACCCGGGGGGCATGAACACTGAAGCTTTCTTT. The rearrangement uses TRBV30 and TRBJ1-1; a possible D gene is TRBD1 (6 bases). V was pared by 4 bases and J by 0 bases, with 12 bases between. The germline V gene has CDR1 GTSNPN and CDR2 SVGIG (reference sequence). The CDR3 contains 14 residues.

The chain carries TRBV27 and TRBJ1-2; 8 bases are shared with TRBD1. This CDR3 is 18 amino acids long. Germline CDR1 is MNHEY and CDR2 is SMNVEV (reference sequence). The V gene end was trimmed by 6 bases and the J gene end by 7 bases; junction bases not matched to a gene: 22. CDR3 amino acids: CASSFIDPGTGEIGGYTF. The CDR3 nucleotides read TGTGCCAGCAGCTTTATTGATCCCGGGACAGGTGAGATTGGTGGCTACACCTTC.

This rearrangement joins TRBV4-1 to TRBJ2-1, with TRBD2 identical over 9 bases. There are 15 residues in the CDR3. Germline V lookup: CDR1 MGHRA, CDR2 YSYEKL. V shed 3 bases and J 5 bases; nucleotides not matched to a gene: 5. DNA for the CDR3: TGCGCCAGCAGCCACGCTAGCGGGGAAAACAATGAGCAGTTCTTC. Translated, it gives CASSHASGENNEQFF.

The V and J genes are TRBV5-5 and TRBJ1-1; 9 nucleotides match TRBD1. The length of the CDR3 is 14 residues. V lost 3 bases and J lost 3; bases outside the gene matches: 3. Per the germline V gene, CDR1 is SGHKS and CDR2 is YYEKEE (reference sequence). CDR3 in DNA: TGTGCCAGCAGCTCACGACAGGGGGACACTGAAGCTTTCTTT. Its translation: CASSSRQGDTEAFF.

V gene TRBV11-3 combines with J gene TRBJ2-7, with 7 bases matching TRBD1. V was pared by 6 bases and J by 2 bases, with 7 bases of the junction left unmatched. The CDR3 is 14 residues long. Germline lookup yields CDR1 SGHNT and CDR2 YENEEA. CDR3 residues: CASSRLRGTYEQYF. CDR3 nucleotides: TGTGCCAGCAGTCGACTCAGGGGGACCTACGAGCAGTACTTC.

Written as DNA, the CDR3 is TGCGCCAGCAGCTTGGAGACAGGGCGAGGGGCTGAAGCTTTCTTT. It specifies CASSLETGRGAEAFF. The rearrangement links TRBV5-1 to TRBJ1-1, with 7 bases matching TRBD1. Germline-derived CDR1 and CDR2 are SGHRS and YFSETQ. The CDR3 runs 15 residues. Trimming took 0 bases from V and 6 from J; bases not matched to a gene: 8.

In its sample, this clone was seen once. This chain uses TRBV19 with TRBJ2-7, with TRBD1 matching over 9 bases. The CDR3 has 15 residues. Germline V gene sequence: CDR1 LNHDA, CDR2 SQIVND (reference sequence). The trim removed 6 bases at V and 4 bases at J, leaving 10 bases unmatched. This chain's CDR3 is CASSPLGQGRYEQYF. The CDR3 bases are TGTGCCAGTAGCCCTCTTGGACAGGGGAGGTACGAGCAGTACTTC.

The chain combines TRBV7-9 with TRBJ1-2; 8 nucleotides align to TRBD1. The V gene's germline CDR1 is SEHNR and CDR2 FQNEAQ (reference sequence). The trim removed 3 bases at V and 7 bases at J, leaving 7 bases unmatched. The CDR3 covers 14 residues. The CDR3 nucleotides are TGTGCCAGCAGCTTGGGACAGGTCACGGGTGGCTACACCTTC. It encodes CASSLGQVTGGYTF.

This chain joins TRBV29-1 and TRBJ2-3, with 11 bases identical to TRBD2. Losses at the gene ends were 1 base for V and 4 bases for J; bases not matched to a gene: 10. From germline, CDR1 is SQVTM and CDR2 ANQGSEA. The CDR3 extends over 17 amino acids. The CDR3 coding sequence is TGCAGCGTTGAAGGGAGCTTGACTAGCGGGGTGGCAGATACGCAGTATTTT. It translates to CSVEGSLTSGVADTQYF.

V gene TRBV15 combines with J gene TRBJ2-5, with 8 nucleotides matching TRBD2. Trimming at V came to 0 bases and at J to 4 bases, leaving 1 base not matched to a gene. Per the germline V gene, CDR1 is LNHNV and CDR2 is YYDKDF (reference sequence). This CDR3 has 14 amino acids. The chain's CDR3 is CATSRDRGGETQYF. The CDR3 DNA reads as TGTGCCACCAGCAGAGATCGGGGGGGAGAGACCCAGTACTTC. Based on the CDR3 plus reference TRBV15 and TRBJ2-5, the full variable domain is DAMVIQNPRYQVTQFGKPVTLSCSQTLNHNVMYWYQQKSSQAPKLLFHYYDKDFNNEADTPDNFQSRRPNTSFCFLDIRSPGLGDTAMYLCATSRDRGGETQYFGPGTRLLVL.

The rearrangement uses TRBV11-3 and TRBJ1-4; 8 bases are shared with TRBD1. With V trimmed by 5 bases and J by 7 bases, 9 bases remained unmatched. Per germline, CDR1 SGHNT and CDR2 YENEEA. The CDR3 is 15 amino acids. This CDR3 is CASSTRTGRFEKLFF. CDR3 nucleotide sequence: TGTGCCAGCAGCACGCGGACAGGGCGGTTTGAAAAACTGTTTTTT. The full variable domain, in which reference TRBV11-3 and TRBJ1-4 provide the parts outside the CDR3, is EAGVVQSPRYKIIEKKQPVAFWCNPISGHNTLYWYLQNLGQGPELLIRYENEEAVDDSQLPKDRFSAERLKGVDSTLKIQPAELGDSAVYLCASSTRTGRFEKLFFGSGTQLSVL.

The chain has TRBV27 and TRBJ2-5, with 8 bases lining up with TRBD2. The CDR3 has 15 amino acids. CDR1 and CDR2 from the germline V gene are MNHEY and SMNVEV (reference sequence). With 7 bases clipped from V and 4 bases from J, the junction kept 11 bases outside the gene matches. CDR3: CASNTLGGARETQYF. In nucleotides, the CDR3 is TGTGCCAGCAATACCCTCGGGGGGGCGCGAGAGACCCAGTACTTC.

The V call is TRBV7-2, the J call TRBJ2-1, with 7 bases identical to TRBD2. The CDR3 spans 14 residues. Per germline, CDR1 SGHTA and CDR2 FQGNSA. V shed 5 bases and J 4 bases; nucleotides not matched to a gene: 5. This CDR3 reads CASSPSGEYNEQFF. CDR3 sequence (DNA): TGTGCCAGCAGCCCTAGCGGTGAGTACAATGAGCAGTTCTTC.

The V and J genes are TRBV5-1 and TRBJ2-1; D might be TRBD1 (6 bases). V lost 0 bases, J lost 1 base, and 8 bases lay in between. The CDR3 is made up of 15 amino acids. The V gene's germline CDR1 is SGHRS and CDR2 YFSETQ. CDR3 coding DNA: TGCGCCAGCAGCTTGGCAGGGGAATCCTACAATGAGCAGTTCTTC. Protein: CASSLAGESYNEQFF.

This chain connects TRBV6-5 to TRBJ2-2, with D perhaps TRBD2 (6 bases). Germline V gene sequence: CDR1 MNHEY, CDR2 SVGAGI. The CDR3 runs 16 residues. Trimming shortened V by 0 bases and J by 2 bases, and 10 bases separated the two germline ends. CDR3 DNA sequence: TGTGCCAGCAGTTACTCGGGACTCGTAAACACCGGGGAGCTGTTTTTT. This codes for CASSYSGLVNTGELFF.